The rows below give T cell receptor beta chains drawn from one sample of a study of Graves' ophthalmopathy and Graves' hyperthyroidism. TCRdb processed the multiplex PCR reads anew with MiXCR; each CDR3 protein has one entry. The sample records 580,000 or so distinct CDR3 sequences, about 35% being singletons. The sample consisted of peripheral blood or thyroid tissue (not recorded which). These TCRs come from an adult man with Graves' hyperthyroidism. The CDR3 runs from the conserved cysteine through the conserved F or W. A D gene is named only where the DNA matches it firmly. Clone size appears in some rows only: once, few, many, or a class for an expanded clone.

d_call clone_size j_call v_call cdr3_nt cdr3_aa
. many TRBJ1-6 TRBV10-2 TGCGCCAGCAGAGCAGGGAATTCACCCCTCCACTTT CASRAGNSPLHF
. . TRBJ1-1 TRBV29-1 TGCAGCGTTGAGCTAGACCTGAACACTGAAGCTTTCTTT CSVELDLNTEAFF
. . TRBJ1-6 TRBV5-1 TGCGCCAGCAGCTTGAGGGCACAGGGAGGCGGCTTTAATTCACCCCTCCACTTT CASSLRAQGGGFNSPLHF
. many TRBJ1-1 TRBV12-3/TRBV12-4 TGTGCCAGCAGAGACGGTTTCAACACTGAAGCTTTCTTT CASRDGFNTEAFF
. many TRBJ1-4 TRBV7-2 TGTGCCAGCAGCTTAGAGGCAGCGAGTTGGGCTAATGAAAAACTGTTTTTT CASSLEAASWANEKLFF
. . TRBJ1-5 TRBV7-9 TGTGCCAGCAGCTTGGGAGGGCGACCCCAGCATTTT CASSLGGRPQHF
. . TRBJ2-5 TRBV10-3 TGTGCCATCAGTGAGTTAGGCGGGGAGACCCAGTACTTC CAISELGGETQYF
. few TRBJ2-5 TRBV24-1 TGTGCCACCAGTGATACCACTCTAGGCGGAAAAATAGAGACCCAGTACTTC CATSDTTLGGKIETQYF
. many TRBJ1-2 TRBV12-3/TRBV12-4 TGTGCCAGCAGTGCCCGGGGCTATGGCTACACCTTC CASSARGYGYTF
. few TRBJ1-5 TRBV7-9 TGTGCCAGCAGGCTCGACAGCTATAGCAATCAGCCCCAGCATTTT CASRLDSYSNQPQHF
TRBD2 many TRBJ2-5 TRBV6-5 TGTGCCAGCAGGCTAGCGGGGACGGGGGCCCAGTACTTC CASRLAGTGAQYF
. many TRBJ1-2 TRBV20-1 TGCAGTGCTACCCCTCCGAACAGCCATGGCTACACCTTC CSATPPNSHGYTF